This T cell receptor beta chain was captured by sequencing in a study of response to subunit inactivated influenza vaccine. Germline V gives CDR1 SGHTA, CDR2 FQGNSA. V shed 3 bases, J shed 4 bases, and the junction held 7 bases outside the gene matches. CDR3 length: 16 amino acids. TCRdb reprocessed the RT-PCR reads via MiXCR and lists one record per CDR3 protein. The sample has about 570,000 distinct CDR3 sequences; about 10% are singletons. These data were also reused for a study on T cells expressing NK-cell markers. That study reports: The authors made TCR beta cDNA libraries by 5'RACE template switching. This switching added a universal primer site and UMIs. Sorted CD3+CD56-NKG2C+, CD3+CD56+NKG2C- and CD3+CD56+NKG2C+ T cells were the source of the TCR beta repertoires. HCMV seropositivity characterized most of the eight sequenced donors, and seronegativity one. NKG2C+ dominant clonotypes from 6 or 7 donors made up about 1.0-7.0% of CD8+ T cells. There were a few donors in whom these clonotypes also led the CD3+CD56-NKG2C+ fraction.

V and J are TRBV7-2 and TRBJ2-2, with TRBD2 matching 8 bases. The sequencing here drew on PBMCs from blood, taken on the day of vaccination. This clonotype was sampled from a middle-aged man who received an inactivated influenza vaccine. CDR3 sequence reads: CASSLNSGVGTGELFF. The CDR3 DNA follows: TGTGCCAGCAGCTTGAATAGCGGGGTTGGCACCGGGGAGCTGTTTTTT.